This passage covers 7 T cell receptor beta chains from one sample sequenced in a study of Ad26.COV2.S vaccination and SARS-CoV-2 variants. TCRdb's table, derived via immunoSEQ multiplex PCR, lists solely in-frame clones and lacks some. The sample consists of some 410,000 clones, roughly 90% of them appearing once. Indicated treatment: some 19 received Ad26.COV2.S at low or high dose, single or two shots; roughly five received placebo; per-sample allocation not given. All samples were drawn on day 63, counting from the first vaccine or placebo injection. The material was peripheral blood, obtained in a trial of Ad26.COV2.S vaccine versus placebo. These receptors were obtained from a person aged 18-60 years who received the Ad26.COV2.S COVID-19 vaccine or a placebo.

The chain has TRBV6-2 or TRBV6-3 and TRBJ1-2; 8 nucleotides line up with TRBD1. V dropped 5 bases and J dropped 4; count of bases not matched to a gene: 3. Germline CDR1 is MNHEY and CDR2 is SVGEGT. The length of the CDR3 is 13 residues. CDR3 region: CASSDRGSYGYTF. CDR3 sequence (DNA): TGTGCCAGCAGTGACAGGGGAAGCTATGGCTACACCTTC.

The chain uses TRBV10-2 and TRBJ1-4; 10 bases align to TRBD1. The J segment lost 6 bases and the V segment lost 3 bases, leaving 4 bases of the junction unmatched. The CDR3 runs 15 residues. Looked up from germline, CDR1 is WSHSY and CDR2 is SAAADI. CDR3 nucleotides: TGCGCCAGCAGTGACCTGACAGGGGGCGATGAAAAACTGTTTTTT. The encoded protein is CASSDLTGGDEKLFF.

Only a few counts were recorded for this clone. V gene TRBV5-4 combines with J gene TRBJ1-2; 11 bases map to TRBD1. From germline, CDR1 is SGHNT and CDR2 YYREEE (reference sequence). Germline trimming cut 0 bases from V and 6 bases from J; bases unmatched to any gene: 4. The CDR3 spans 15 residues. CDR3 DNA: TGTGCCAGCAGCTTGGACCGGACAGGGGGCGATGGCTACACCTTC. As protein: CASSLDRTGGDGYTF.

This sequence joins TRBV7-2 and TRBJ2-5, with 9 bases lining up with TRBD2. The germline gives CDR1 SGHTA, CDR2 FQGNSA. Unmatched junction bases numbered 9, after V lost 5 bases and J lost 5 bases. The CDR3 spans 15 residues. The CDR3 DNA reads TGTGCCAGCAGCCCCTCGGCGGGGGGGAGTGAGACCCAGTACTTC. Translation: CASSPSAGGSETQYF.

The chain carries TRBV27 and TRBJ2-7; D is possibly TRBD2 (6 bases). Trimming removed 6 bases at V and 3 bases at J, with 18 bases between. There are 15 residues in the CDR3. Looked up from germline, CDR1 is MNHEY and CDR2 is SMNVEV (reference sequence). CDR3 amino acids: CASRPRDSPFYEQYF. The CDR3, as DNA: TGTGCCAGCAGACCCCGGGACTCCCCCTTCTACGAGCAGTACTTC.

The chain recombines TRBV5-1 with TRBJ2-1, with 9 bases fitting TRBD2. The V gene end was trimmed by 4 bases and the J gene end by 2 bases; junction bases not matched to a gene: 4. CDR3 length: 15 amino acids. From germline, CDR1 is SGHRS and CDR2 YFSETQ. This CDR3 reads CASSPASGAYNEQFF. The CDR3 coding sequence is TGCGCCAGCAGCCCCGCTAGCGGGGCCTACAATGAGCAGTTCTTC.

V usage is TRBV7-2 and J usage is TRBJ2-5, with 8 bases lining up with TRBD2. The CDR3 runs to 16 residues. V shed 2 bases, J shed 1 base, and the junction held 6 bases outside the gene matches. Germline values: CDR1 SGHTA, CDR2 FQGNSA. This CDR3 is CASSLSGGGVQETQYF. CDR3 DNA sequence: TGTGCCAGCAGCTTATCGGGGGGGGGAGTCCAAGAGACCCAGTACTTC.